The 15 T cell receptor beta chains below all came from one sample that was sequenced in a study of cytomegalovirus exposure and HLA in healthy donors. In the PCR, 60 Vbeta and 13 Jbeta primers were used. Generated by immunoSEQ multiplex PCR, the TCRdb table keeps only in-frame clones and is missing some. The sample records roughly 100,000 clones, 70% to 80% being singletons. Sequencing was done on a sample of PBMCs. Receptors were obtained from a male donor in good health and CMV-seropositive.

This rearrangement joins TRBV6-1 to TRBJ1-2; D is unresolved. Germline lookup yields CDR1 MNHNS and CDR2 SASEGT. This CDR3 spans 11 amino acids. The CDR3 loop reads CAASVNYGYTF. The CDR3 DNA reads as TGTGCTGCTTCAGTTAACTATGGCTACACCTTC.

This clone was observed a handful of times. The V gene is TRBV6-6, the J gene TRBJ2-7, with 7 bases identical to TRBD1. The V gene's germline CDR1 is MNHNY and CDR2 SVGAGI (reference sequence). CDR3 length: 14 residues. J lost 5 bases, V lost 5 bases, and 9 bases had no gene match. CDR3 region: CASSTQGNRHEQYF. The DNA of the CDR3 is TGTGCCAGCAGTACACAGGGGAATAGGCACGAGCAGTACTTC.

This clone appeared a few times. V gene TRBV7-9 combines with J gene TRBJ2-5, with 10 bases that match TRBD1. From germline, CDR1 is SEHNR and CDR2 FQNEAQ (reference sequence). V dropped 1 base and J dropped 5; count of bases not matched to a gene: 10. The CDR3 length is 17 residues. DNA for the CDR3: TGTGCCAGCAGCTTAGGGCAAGAGACAGGGGGCGGGGAGACCCAGTACTTC. Translated: CASSLGQETGGGETQYF.

This clone was found a few times. The rearrangement uses TRBV19 and TRBJ1-4; TRBD1 agrees at 7 bases. V shed 4 bases and J 4 bases; nucleotides not matched to a gene: 6. CDR1 and CDR2 from the germline V gene are LNHDA and SQIVND (reference sequence). There are 15 residues in the CDR3. CDR3 region: CASSTMGQNNEKLFF. The CDR3, as DNA: TGTGCCAGTAGTACGATGGGACAGAATAATGAAAAACTGTTTTTT.

The V call is TRBV11-2, the J call TRBJ1-2; TRBD1 agrees at 11 bases. CDR3 length: 18 residues. CDR1 and CDR2 (germline): SGHAT, FQNNGV. The V gene end was trimmed by 4 bases and the J gene end by 1 base; junction bases not matched to a gene: 11. The CDR3 loop is CASSSGQGGPGLNYGYTF. In nucleotides, the CDR3 is TGTGCCAGCAGCTCGGGACAGGGGGGCCCCGGCCTTAACTATGGCTACACCTTC.

V is TRBV4-3 and J is TRBJ2-5; the match to TRBD2 covers 8 bases. The assigned J gene may be wrong: the sequence end matches TRBJ2-7 better. There are 15 residues in the CDR3. CDR1 is LGHNA and CDR2 is YSLEER in the germline V gene. For the CDR3, the DNA is TGCGCCAGCAGCCAGATAGCGGGGTCGGGCTACGAGCAGTACTTC. Its translation is CASSQIAGSGYEQYF.

The DNA for the CDR3 is TGCGCCAGCAGCCTCAGCGGGAGTACGACCTACGAGCAGTACTTC. Translated, it gives CASSLSGSTTYEQYF. This chain connects TRBV5-1 to TRBJ2-7; 8 bases align to TRBD2. CDR3 size: 15 residues. In germline, CDR1 is SGHRS, CDR2 YFSETQ. The junction had 8 bases not matched to a gene; V was cut back by 4 bases and J by 2 bases.

J is TRBJ2-7 and V is TRBV7-2, with a tentative D call TRBD2 (5 bases). The CDR3 totals 14 residues. Deletions cut 2 bases from V and 2 bases from J, with 10 bases between. Looked up from germline, CDR1 is SGHTA and CDR2 is FQGNSA. The CDR3 sequence is CASSLRRAPYEQYF. As DNA, the CDR3 is TGTGCCAGCAGCTTACGGCGGGCCCCCTACGAGCAGTACTTC.

In its sample, this clone was seen once. V gene TRBV6-5 combines with J gene TRBJ1-1; D remains ambiguous. CDR3 length: 14 residues. Between the trimmed V and J ends, which lost 2 bases and 1 base, there was a span of 8 bases. Germline CDR1 and CDR2: MNHEY and SVGAGI. CDR3 sequence: CASSYGRQNTEAFF. The CDR3 region has the DNA TGTGCCAGCAGTTACGGTCGACAGAACACTGAAGCTTTCTTT.

This sequence joins TRBV2 and TRBJ1-5; no clear D gene. There are 14 residues in the CDR3. In germline, CDR1 is SNHLY, CDR2 FYNNEI. V was shortened by 6 bases and J by 6 bases, with 15 bases between the two germline ends. CDR3 protein: CASSAIDEGQPQHF. In DNA form, the CDR3 reads TGTGCCAGCAGCGCGATCGATGAGGGTCAGCCCCAGCATTTT.

The J gene is TRBJ1-2, the V gene TRBV6-5; 7 bases map to TRBD1. After removal of 6 bases from V and 4 bases from J, the junction contained 8 bases not matched to a gene. The germline V gene has CDR1 MNHEY and CDR2 SVGAGI. CDR3 length: 14 residues. This chain's CDR3 is CASSSDRAGYGYTF. In DNA, the CDR3 is TGTGCCAGCAGCTCCGACAGGGCCGGCTATGGCTACACCTTC.

The V gene is TRBV5-1, the J gene TRBJ2-1; D gene ambiguous. Trimming left V 4 bases short and J 8 bases short, with 7 bases between. The CDR3 runs to 11 residues. Germline-derived CDR1 and CDR2 are SGHRS and YFSETQ. The CDR3 spells CASSAQYEQFF. DNA of the CDR3: TGCGCCAGCAGCGCACAGTATGAGCAGTTCTTC.

The V call is TRBV11-2, the J call TRBJ2-4; D uncertain. V lost 2 bases and J lost 3, with 8 bases in between. In germline, CDR1 is SGHAT, CDR2 FQNNGV. This CDR3 has 14 residues. The CDR3 spells CASSLRLSKNIQYF. As DNA, the CDR3 is TGTGCCAGCAGCTTACGCCTAAGCAAAAACATTCAGTACTTC. Together with reference TRBV11-2 and TRBJ2-4, the CDR3 gives the full variable domain: EAGVAQSPRYKIIEKRQSVAFWCNPISGHATLYWYQQILGQGPKLLIQFQNNGVVDDSQLPKDRFSAERLKGVDSTLKIQPAKLEDSAVYLCASSLRLSKNIQYFGAGTRLSVL.

V usage is TRBV19 and J usage is TRBJ2-3, with 10 positions matching TRBD1. CDR1 is LNHDA, CDR2 SQIVND, per germline (reference sequence). With 6 bases clipped from V and 5 bases from J, the junction kept 8 bases outside the gene matches. This CDR3 region has 15 residues. For the CDR3, the DNA is TGTGCCAGTAGGAGACGACAGGGGGCCGTAGATACGCAGTATTTT. Amino acids: CASRRRQGAVDTQYF.

The genes are TRBV5-1 and TRBJ2-7, with 11 bases that match TRBD2. Germline V gives CDR1 SGHRS, CDR2 YFSETQ. The ends lost 1 base at V and 4 bases at J; junction bases unmatched: 4. The CDR3 consists of 15 residues. The CDR3 region has the DNA TGCGCCAGCAGCTTGACGACTAGCGGGGCGTACGAGCAGTACTTC. It translates to CASSLTTSGAYEQYF.